Given below is one T cell receptor (beta chain) in context. Its antigen is unidentified. The CDR3 has 11 residues. The V gene lost 5 bases and the J gene lost 8 bases, with 10 bases spanning the gap. Germline CDR1 and CDR2: GTSNPN and SVGIG (reference sequence). 13 Jbeta primers and 60 Vbeta primers were used for the PCR. Generated by immunoSEQ multiplex PCR, the TCRdb table keeps only in-frame clones and is missing some. This table holds around 220,000 clones, 60% to 80% found once. The data were obtained in a study of cytomegalovirus exposure and HLA in healthy donors. The study, taken as a whole, reports: In a later analysis, DRB1 alleles had the most associated TCRs; HLA-C alleles the fewest. TCR beta chain V- and J-gene trimming was linked, in a later analysis, to a missense variant in DCLRE1C. Data from an earlier analysis indicated that most TCR beta V segments were productive either about 87% or about 30% of the time.

Specimen: PBMCs. This rearrangement joins TRBV30 to TRBJ1-5; D remains unclear. The TCR was taken from a man in his late teens or twenties in good health and CMV-seronegative. In nucleotides, the CDR3 is TGTGCCTGGGGAGAGCGGGAGCCCCAGCATTTT. This codes for CAWGEREPQHF.